The 25 T cell receptor beta chains listed next were all sequenced from one sample in a study of T cells in Graves' hyperthyroidism and ophthalmopathy. RNA transcripts yielded amplified TCR beta CDR3 regions. When the TCR CDR3 underwent first-round RT-PCR, the HTBI primer set was used. TCRdb reanalysed the multiplex PCR reads using MiXCR and keeps one entry per CDR3 protein. This table has 750,000 to 900,000 distinct CDR3 sequences, around 38% appearing once. Specimen: blood. All receptors derive from a young man with Graves' hyperthyroidism.

At least ten counts were recorded for this clonotype. This chain joins TRBV19 and TRBJ1-5; maybe TRBD1 (6 bases). The length of the CDR3 is 15 residues. V was trimmed by 7 bases and J by 4 bases, leaving 17 bases between them. Germline CDR1 reads LNHDA; CDR2 reads SQIVND (reference sequence). CDR3 in amino acids: CASTANQGRNQPQHF. CDR3 DNA: TGTGCCAGTACCGCTAATCAGGGGAGGAATCAGCCCCAGCATTTT. Drawing the rest from reference TRBV19 and TRBJ1-5, the complete variable domain is DGGITQSPKYLFRKEGQNVTLSCEQNLNHDAMYWYRQDPGQGLRLIYYSQIVNDFQKGDIAEGYSVSREKKESFPLTVTSAQKNPTAFYLCASTANQGRNQPQHFGDGTRLSIL.

The chain combines TRBV11-2 with TRBJ1-6; TRBD1 matches at 7 bases. V shed 4 bases and J 8 bases; nucleotides not matched to a gene: 8. This CDR3 contains 15 residues. The germline gives CDR1 SGHAT, CDR2 FQNNGV. CDR3 sequence: CASSWGGQTYSPLHF. CDR3 bases: TGTGCCAGCAGCTGGGGGGGACAGACTTATTCACCCCTCCACTTT.

This clonotype was detected a few times. The junction departs from the called germline gene at one end, perhaps through a read error. The CDR3 loop reads CASSLGAFLDF. Written as DNA, the CDR3 is TGTGCCAGCAGCTTAGGGGCATTCTTGGACTTC. The gene calls are TRBV5-5 and TRBJ2-7; possible D gene TRBD1, 5 bases. The CDR3 runs 11 residues. From germline, CDR1 is SGHKS and CDR2 YYEKEE (reference sequence).

The V call is TRBV7-9, the J call TRBJ2-5; 9 positions agree with TRBD2. This CDR3 contains 15 residues. Germline V CDR1 and CDR2: SEHNR, FQNEAQ (reference sequence). The V and J ends lost 3 bases and 4 bases, in that order; junction bases with no gene match: 6. For the CDR3, the DNA is TGTGCCAGCAGCTTGGGCGGGAGGGCCACAGAGACCCAGTACTTC. It yields the protein CASSLGGRATETQYF.

This clonotype showed up just a few times. The chain carries TRBV5-1 and TRBJ1-2; 9 bases fit TRBD1. Germline V lookup: CDR1 SGHRS, CDR2 YFSETQ. The CDR3 is 16 residues long. Trimming took 4 bases from V and 3 from J; bases not matched to a gene: 10. The CDR3 sequence is CASSAAAGQGDYGYTF. DNA of the CDR3: TGCGCCAGCAGCGCCGCGGCGGGACAGGGCGACTATGGCTACACCTTC.

This clonotype was counted at least ten times. V is TRBV19 and J is TRBJ1-1; D gene unclear. The CDR3 spans 11 residues. Germline V gives CDR1 LNHDA, CDR2 SQIVND (reference sequence). V gave up 8 bases and J gave up 1 base, with 5 bases separating them. The CDR3 spells CASHQNTEAFF. The CDR3 region has the DNA TGTGCCAGTCACCAGAACACTGAAGCTTTCTTT.

Remarks on this clonotype: A read error is likely here: a far larger clone is one base away. This sequence joins TRBV7-9 and TRBJ2-5; unclear D gene. This CDR3 has 11 amino acids. CDR1 SEHNR and CDR2 FQNEAQ come from the germline V gene (reference sequence). Trimming shortened V by 7 bases and J by 5 bases, and 8 bases separated the two germline ends. CDR3 sequence (DNA): TGTGCCAGCACCTCCCGGGAGACCCAGTACTTC. This sequence encodes CASTSRETQYF.

This clonotype was seen ten or more times. The chain employs TRBV19 and TRBJ1-4; D remains ambiguous. Germline values: CDR1 LNHDA, CDR2 SQIVND (reference sequence). V was cut by 7 bases and J by 8 bases, with 11 bases left in between. The CDR3 loop spans 12 amino acids. CDR3 amino acids: CASIGSSEKLFF. DNA for the CDR3: TGTGCCAGTATAGGTAGTAGCGAAAAACTGTTTTTT. Full variable domain (outside the CDR3, taken from reference TRBV19 and TRBJ1-4): DGGITQSPKYLFRKEGQNVTLSCEQNLNHDAMYWYRQDPGQGLRLIYYSQIVNDFQKGDIAEGYSVSREKKESFPLTVTSAQKNPTAFYLCASIGSSEKLFFGSGTQLSVL.

As for this clonotype: Since a much larger clone is just one base distant, this may be a read error. The gene calls are TRBV6-5 and TRBJ1-5; D remains ambiguous. The germline CDR1 and CDR2 sequences are MNHEY and SVGAGI. The length of the CDR3 is 13 residues. In DNA form, the CDR3 reads TGTGCCAGCAGTTACTCGAGGGAACAGCCCCGGCATTTT. Protein: CASSYSREQPRHF.

Only one count was recorded for this clonotype. A much larger clone is a single base away; this may be a read error. DNA for the CDR3: TGTGCCATCATTATGACAGGAGTCGCCGAAGCTTTCTTT. Translating gives CAIIMTGVAEAFF. V usage is TRBV10-3 and J usage is TRBJ1-1; D possibly corresponds to TRBD1 (6 bases). CDR3 length: 13 residues. Germline CDR1 is ENHRY and CDR2 is SYGVKD. Trimming removed 7 bases from V and 8 bases from J, with 17 bases in between.

V and J are TRBV10-3 and TRBJ1-5; tentative D call: TRBD1 (5 bases). Germline V CDR1 and CDR2: ENHRY, SYGVKD. The CDR3 has 15 residues. The ends were cut back, 10 bases at V and 6 bases at J, with 22 bases in the middle. This CDR3 is CATGTVTGATQPQHF. Written as DNA, the CDR3 is TGTGCCACCGGGACCGTCACCGGGGCTACTCAGCCCCAGCATTTT.

This clonotype was detected many times. The chain uses TRBV5-1 and TRBJ1-1; a possible D gene is TRBD1 (5 bases). Between the trimmed V and J ends, which lost 3 bases and 8 bases, there was a span of 14 bases. This CDR3 has 13 residues. The V gene's germline CDR1 is SGHRS and CDR2 YFSETQ. The CDR3 DNA sequence: TGCGCCAGCAGCTCGAGCAGACAGCCAGAAGCTTTCTTT. Its translation is CASSSSRQPEAFF.

This clonotype has more than one count but fewer than ten. The chain uses TRBV7-8 and TRBJ1-1; D may be TRBD1 (6 bases). The CDR3 covers 14 residues. Trimming pared 4 bases from V and 3 bases from J, leaving 12 bases between. Germline V gene sequence: CDR1 SGHVS, CDR2 FQNEAQ. The CDR3 is CASSSQGADTEAFF. The CDR3, as DNA: TGTGCCAGCAGCTCACAGGGTGCGGACACTGAAGCTTTCTTT.

There are a few counts of this clonotype. CDR3 in amino acids: CASSMNDVSSYNSPLHF. CDR3 DNA: TGTGCCAGCAGTATGAACGATGTGAGCTCCTATAATTCACCCCTCCACTTT. This sequence joins TRBV7-3 and TRBJ1-6, with D hard to call. The V end lost 6 bases, the J end lost 0 bases, and 15 bases lay between the germline ends. Germline V CDR1 and CDR2: SGHTA, FQGTGA. The CDR3 length is 17 residues.

This clonotype appeared a few times. The chain recombines TRBV5-4 with TRBJ2-7; TRBD1 might be the D (6 bases). Germline CDR1 SGHNT, CDR2 YYREEE (reference sequence). Trimming shortened V by 4 bases and J by 2 bases, and 19 bases separated the two germline ends. The CDR3 has 16 residues. CDR3 loop: CASSPDLTGGTYEQYF. In DNA, the CDR3 is TGTGCCAGCAGCCCCGACCTGACAGGAGGAACCTACGAGCAGTACTTC.

A few counts support this clonotype. V usage is TRBV12-3 or TRBV12-4 and J usage is TRBJ2-7; possible D gene TRBD1, 5 bases. The CDR3 is 14 amino acids. V was clipped by 6 bases and J by 3 bases, with 15 bases between them. CDR3 sequence reads: CASSKGARGYEQYF. The DNA for the CDR3 is TGTGCCAGCAGCAAAGGGGCAAGGGGCTACGAGCAGTACTTC.

V usage is TRBV6-5 and J usage is TRBJ1-2; D not certain. Germline lookup yields CDR1 MNHEY and CDR2 SVGAGI. This CDR3 has 12 residues. V was pared by 2 bases and J by 1 base, with 2 bases between. As DNA, the CDR3 is TGTGCCAGCAGTTACAATAACTATGGCTACACCTTC. Translated: CASSYNNYGYTF.

This chain links TRBV9 with TRBJ1-1; D is ambiguous. Germline V gives CDR1 SGDLS, CDR2 YYNGEE. V lost 4 bases, J lost 5 bases, and 9 bases lay in between. The CDR3 totals 12 residues. The CDR3 reads CASSWMETEAFF. CDR3 in DNA: TGTGCCAGCAGCTGGATGGAAACTGAAGCTTTCTTT.

The chain has TRBV2 and TRBJ1-4, with D maybe TRBD1 (6 bases). CDR1 SNHLY and CDR2 FYNNEI come from the germline V gene. The CDR3 contains 13 residues. V lost 7 bases and J 12 bases, leaving 18 bases between the germline ends. This CDR3 reads CASTPGRDMELFF. Here the CDR3 DNA reads TGTGCCAGCACGCCGGGTAGGGACATGGAACTGTTTTTT.

The chain carries TRBV9 and TRBJ2-7; a possible D gene is TRBD1 (5 bases). V lost 4 bases and J lost 0, with 20 bases in between. Per the germline V gene, CDR1 is SGDLS and CDR2 is YYNGEE. The CDR3 extends over 17 amino acids. In DNA, the CDR3 is TGTGCCAGCAGCCAAGATCTCAGGGTCGCTTCCTCCTACGAGCAGTACTTC. Encoded protein: CASSQDLRVASSYEQYF. The full variable domain, in which reference TRBV9 and TRBJ2-7 provide the parts outside the CDR3, is DSGVTQTPKHLITATGQRVTLRCSPRSGDLSVYWYQQSLDQGLQFLIQYYNGEERAKGNILERFSAQQFPDLHSELNLSSLELGDSALYFCASSQDLRVASSYEQYFGPGTRLTVT.

This clonotype was counted at least ten times. The rearrangement joins TRBV7-9 to TRBJ1-1, with D uncertain. Trimming cost V 6 bases and J 3 bases, with 11 bases left between them. The V gene's germline CDR1 is SEHNR and CDR2 FQNEAQ (reference sequence). The CDR3 spans 13 residues. The CDR3 sequence is CASSPGMYTEAFF. DNA of the CDR3: TGTGCCAGCAGTCCCGGGATGTACACTGAAGCTTTCTTT.

V is TRBV7-9 and J is TRBJ2-5, with a weak D call TRBD2 (5 bases). V dropped 1 base and J dropped 5 bases, with 11 bases sitting between them. CDR1 and CDR2 from the germline V gene are SEHNR and FQNEAQ (reference sequence). The CDR3 sequence is 14 residues long. The CDR3 DNA sequence: TGTGCCAGCAGCTTAGTTCTAGCAACCGAGACCCAGTACTTC. Its protein product is CASSLVLATETQYF. Drawing the rest from reference TRBV7-9 and TRBJ2-5, the complete variable domain is DTGVSQNPRHKITKRGQNVTFRCDPISEHNRLYWYRQTLGQGPEFLTYFQNEAQLEKSRLLSDRFSAERPKGSFSTLEIQRTEQGDSAMYLCASSLVLATETQYFGPGTRLLVL.

The V call is TRBV4-1, the J call TRBJ2-7; 10 nucleotides align to TRBD2. CDR3 length: 16 amino acids. Unmatched junction bases numbered 7, after V lost 2 bases and J lost 3 bases. Germline lookup yields CDR1 MGHRA and CDR2 YSYEKL. CDR3 amino acids: CASSQSGASGSYEQYF. The CDR3 DNA sequence: TGCGCCAGCAGCCAATCCGGAGCTAGCGGGAGCTACGAGCAGTACTTC.

This rearrangement joins TRBV9 to TRBJ2-7; TRBD2 aligns across 8 bases. The CDR3 consists of 15 residues. Germline CDR1 reads SGDLS; CDR2 reads YYNGEE. J was trimmed by 2 bases and V by 2 bases; bases with no gene match: 6. The CDR3 reads CASSVDWTSPYEQYF. CDR3 nucleotide sequence: TGTGCCAGCAGCGTTGACTGGACTAGCCCCTACGAGCAGTACTTC.

This chain links TRBV12-3 or TRBV12-4 with TRBJ2-6; D is unresolved. V gave up 7 bases and J gave up 6 bases, with 10 bases separating them. The CDR3 covers 13 residues. CDR3 protein: CASTALLANVLTF. CDR3 in DNA: TGTGCCAGCACCGCCCTCCTGGCCAACGTCCTGACTTTC.